Below, 8 T cell receptor beta chains from the same sample are listed, as sequenced in a study of shared clonotypes between healthy human individuals. Only in-frame clones appear in the TCRdb table, and some are missing; sequencing was by immunoSEQ multiplex PCR. The table has 2 million or so clones, roughly 96% seen once. Sequenced material: naive CD4+ T cells sorted from blood. The subset: CD45RA+ positively selected. Receptor source: a man aged 18 to 30 in good health.

In nucleotides, the CDR3 is TGTGCCAGCAGCGGGGGGGACACCTATGACTATGGCTACACCTTC. It yields the protein CASSGGDTYDYGYTF. This chain links TRBV9 with TRBJ1-2, with D possibly being TRBD1 (6 bases). The CDR3 has 15 residues. The V and J ends lost 3 bases and 3 bases respectively, with 15 bases between them. In germline, CDR1 is SGDLS, CDR2 YYNGEE.

The V call is TRBV2, the J call TRBJ1-5; D is unclear. The V and J ends lost 1 base and 4 bases respectively, with 5 bases between them. The CDR3 has 13 residues. Germline V lookup: CDR1 SNHLY, CDR2 FYNNEI. In DNA form, the CDR3 reads TGTGCCAGCAGTGAAGACGGTAATCAGCCCCAGCATTTT. The encoded protein is CASSEDGNQPQHF.

A remark on this clone: Other DNA sequences in the same sample also yield this CDR3. The chain uses TRBV30 and TRBJ1-1; tentative D call: TRBD1 (6 bases). The CDR3 consists of 13 residues. The V end lost 3 bases, the J end lost 5 bases, and 13 bases lay between the germline ends. Germline CDR1 is GTSNPN and CDR2 is SVGIG (reference sequence). CDR3 sequence reads: CAWSEQGGTEAFF. The CDR3 nucleotides are TGTGCCTGGAGCGAACAGGGTGGGACTGAAGCTTTCTTT.

On this clone: The same CDR3 also results from other DNA sequences found in this sample. This sequence joins TRBV7-2 and TRBJ2-7, with TRBD1 identical over 10 bases. There are 14 residues in the CDR3. V lost 3 bases to trimming and J lost 4 bases; unmatched junction nucleotides: 3. In germline, CDR1 is SGHTA, CDR2 FQGNSA. CDR3 in DNA: TGTGCCAGCAGCTTGGACAGGGGGAATTACGAGCAGTACTTC. It translates to CASSLDRGNYEQYF.

The chain combines TRBV5-1 with TRBJ2-2; TRBD1 matches at 7 bases. The CDR3 sequence is 15 residues long. Germline values: CDR1 SGHRS, CDR2 YFSETQ. Trimming cost V 2 bases and J 6 bases; bases outside gene matches: 7. The CDR3, as DNA: TGCGCCAGCAGCTTTCAAAGGGGGCTGGCCGGGGAGCTGTTTTTT. It encodes CASSFQRGLAGELFF.

V usage is TRBV30 and J usage is TRBJ2-5; 7 bases match TRBD2. The germline V gene encodes CDR1 GTSNPN and CDR2 SVGIG (reference sequence). V shed 1 base and J 4 bases; nucleotides not matched to a gene: 3. This CDR3 comprises 13 residues. As DNA, the CDR3 is TGTGCCTGGAGTGGATCTAGCGGAGAGACCCAGTACTTC. Translated: CAWSGSSGETQYF. The full variable domain, in which reference TRBV30 and TRBJ2-5 provide the parts outside the CDR3, is SQTIHQWPATLVQPVGSPLSLECTVEGTSNPNLYWYRQAAGRGLQLLFYSVGIGQISSEVPQNLSASRPQDRQFILSSKKLLLSDSGFYLCAWSGSSGETQYFGPGTRLLVL.

The chain recombines TRBV5-1 with TRBJ2-3; D remains unclear. Per germline, CDR1 SGHRS and CDR2 YFSETQ. This CDR3 spans 14 amino acids. Trimming took 1 base from V and 0 from J, leaving 6 bases between them. The CDR3 bases are TGCGCCAGCAGCTTGAGGGCTAGCACAGATACGCAGTATTTT. Protein: CASSLRASTDTQYF.

Regarding this clone: A much larger clone sits a single nucleotide away, making a read error possible. The chain joins TRBV11-2 to TRBJ2-7, with 13 bases that match TRBD2. CDR1 and CDR2 (germline): SGHAT, FQNNGV. With 5 bases clipped from V and 2 bases from J, the junction kept 3 bases outside the gene matches. The CDR3 spans 15 residues. The CDR3 nucleotides are TGTGCCAGCAGCCCCGGGACTAGCGGGACCTACGAGCAGTACTTC. Protein: CASSPGTSGTYEQYF.